These 5 T cell receptor beta chains originate from one sample sequenced in a study of cytomegalovirus exposure and HLA in healthy donors. PCR was performed using 60 Vbeta and 13 Jbeta primers. The protocol was immunoSEQ multiplex PCR, while the TCRdb copy is restricted to in-frame clones and leaves out a portion. The sample contains 160,000 or so clones, roughly 80% of which appear only once. The sample consisted of PBMCs. The receptors were gathered from a woman aged 50 to 60 in good health and CMV-seronegative.

V gene TRBV9 combines with J gene TRBJ1-4; D is possibly TRBD1 (6 bases). The CDR3 has 15 amino acids. CDR1 and CDR2 from the germline V gene are SGDLS and YYNGEE. The V gene lost 0 bases and the J gene lost 4 bases, with 10 bases spanning the gap. For the CDR3, the DNA is TGTGCCAGCAGCGTAGGCGGACAGCTTAATGAAAAACTGTTTTTT. Amino acid sequence: CASSVGGQLNEKLFF.

The chain employs TRBV9 and TRBJ1-2; D remains unclear. In germline, CDR1 is SGDLS, CDR2 YYNGEE. The length of the CDR3 is 14 residues. With 0 bases removed from V and 8 bases from J, the gap between germline ends came to 14 bases. The CDR3 sequence is CASSVEYGLRGYTF. The CDR3 DNA follows: TGTGCCAGCAGCGTAGAATACGGGTTACGAGGCTACACCTTC.

This clone was recorded a few times. The J gene is TRBJ1-6, the V gene TRBV15; D gene ambiguous. The germline gives CDR1 LNHNV, CDR2 YYDKDF (reference sequence). The CDR3 runs 14 residues. V lost 7 bases and J lost 5, with 12 bases in between. CDR3 amino acids: CATTLTYHNSPLHF. CDR3 nucleotides: TGTGCCACCACCTTGACATACCATAATTCACCCCTCCACTTT.

The rearrangement links TRBV10-2 to TRBJ2-5, with TRBD2 identical over 10 bases. The J call may be wrong; the DNA end is better matched by TRBJ2-7. The CDR3 has 15 residues. Germline loops: CDR1 WSHSY, CDR2 SAAADI. The CDR3 nucleotides read TGCGCCAGCAGGGTTAGCGGGGGGCAAACCTACGAGCAGTACTTC. This gives the protein CASRVSGGQTYEQYF.

V gene TRBV2 combines with J gene TRBJ2-7, with 8 bases aligning to TRBD1. CDR1 is SNHLY, CDR2 FYNNEI, per germline. This CDR3 comprises 13 residues. Unmatched junction bases numbered 8, after V lost 6 bases and J lost 7 bases. CDR3 in amino acids: CASSYQGALEQYF. CDR3 nucleotides: TGTGCCAGCAGCTATCAGGGGGCGCTTGAGCAGTACTTC. Full variable domain (remainder filled in from reference TRBV2 and TRBJ2-7): EPEVTQTPSHQVTQMGQEVILRCVPISNHLYFYWYRQILGQKVEFLVSFYNNEISEKSEIFDDQFSVERPDGSNFTLKIRSTKLEDSAMYFCASSYQGALEQYFGPGTRLTVT.